This T cell receptor (beta chain) appears in the sequencing data of a study of T cell responses to AZD1222 COVID-19 vaccine. Across the whole study: Pooled together were second doses at about 4 or about 12 weeks.

This table comes from immunoSEQ multiplex PCR, and its TCRdb copy is limited to in-frame clones, with some not included. The data contain approximately 79,000 clones, 80% to 90% of them singletons. On this clone itself: Its cognate antigen is unknown.

Trimming pared 10 bases from V and 2 bases from J, leaving 9 bases between. The CDR3 has 13 amino acids. Study outcomes and limitations: No repertoire was sampled before or during the peak T cell response, only after it. Only five to seven individuals given AZD1222 were seropositive at baseline.

The V call is TRBV12-3 or TRBV12-4, the J call TRBJ2-6; D gene uncertain. This clonotype was sampled from an adult in good health. The sample was peripheral blood, taken on day 0 of AZD1222 vaccination. CDR3 DNA: TGTGCCACCCCTCGGGCTGGGGCCAACGTCCTGACTTTC. Encoded protein: CATPRAGANVLTF.